This T cell receptor beta chain emerged from a study of Graves' ophthalmopathy and Graves' hyperthyroidism (dated by TCRdb to 2017 to 2018). Concerning the study at large: Peripheral blood was collected at initial diagnosis, before any treatment. For training and testing, the 100 or so patients in the discovery cohort were randomly divided in a 7:3 ratio. Following sample collection, hyperthyroidism patients were given methimazole at a starting dose of 30 mg daily, and ophthalmopathy patients were given high-dose intravenous methylprednisolone. To explore V-J signatures distinguishing ophthalmopathy from hyperthyroidism, a discovery set of approximately 100 patients (43 ophthalmopathy, 55 to 60 stable hyperthyroidism) was enrolled. An independent validation cohort comprised some 19 hyperthyroidism patients and some 16 patients who later progressed from hyperthyroidism to ophthalmopathy. TCR beta repertoire signatures were used to distinguish Graves' ophthalmopathy from Graves' hyperthyroidism and to predict progression to ophthalmopathy. In total, approximately 130 blood samples were TCR-sequenced: approximately 42 ophthalmopathy, roughly 80 hyperthyroidism and roughly 17 hyperthyroidism-to-ophthalmopathy patients. In six or seven hyperthyroidism patients, the T-cell repertoires found in thyroid tissue were compared with those found in blood. What the work shows at the level of the full study, not this receptor alone: Ophthalmopathy was separated from stable hyperthyroidism by the 13-signature model with about 90% sensitivity and 81% to 84% specificity in cross-validation and with 80%/75% in the test set. Most of the expanded thyroid clonotypes with a frequency above 0.001 were also detected in blood, and it was suggested that the thyroid immune response may be reflected by blood repertoires. In validation, the model predicted ophthalmopathy progression with more than 70% sensitivity and 72.22% specificity; fewer than 15 predicted patients were CT-confirmed with GO in a median of 6.5 months. Sample size was not predetermined statistically, and investigators were not blinded to group allocation.

Patients with ophthalmopathy had moderately to severely active disease, with a Clinical Activity Score of 3 or more, a NOSPECS grade of 4 or more, and a disease duration of less than 3 months. Patients were excluded if they had other autoimmune diseases, uncontrolled infections, pregnancy or lactation. Diagnosis relied on clinical symptoms, serum thyroxine, TRAb, thyroid ultrasound and orbital computed tomography. PBMCs were isolated from 8 to 10 ml of fresh peripheral blood by Ficoll-Paque density gradient centrifugation. Total RNA was extracted using Trizol reagent, and RNA quality was checked on an Agilent 2100 Bioanalyzer. This clonotype was seen at least ten times. Its antigen is still unknown. Within one base of it there is no much larger clone, and no base qualities were kept. For repertoire sequencing, the TCR beta CDR3 regions were amplified from RNA transcripts. The first round of RT-PCR was done with HTBI primers and the Qiagen OneStep RT-PCR kit, and was followed by a second round of multiplex PCR, then size selection and purification. Libraries were sequenced on an Illumina HiSeq2000 using paired-end 100 bp reads. In the paper's pipeline: Reads were processed with SOAPnuke, discarding reads with adapters, uncalled bases, mean Phred below 15, or no exact constant-primer or identifier match. COPE v1.2.5 was used to merge the high-quality paired reads. Each unique nucleotide sequence was treated as a clonotype, and MiTCR v1.1 was used to align the clonotypes to the IMGT TRB V, D and J references. Only V-J combinations with frequency above 0.0001 were analysed, covering 98% to 99.2% of repertoires. For each V-J combination, a TCR clonal expansion and chaos score was defined as the ratio of F50 clonal expansion to chaos observed in the TCRdist matrix. Features were reduced by Welch's t-statistics and random forest to more than 10 V-J combinations, which fed a naive Bayes classifier. The similarity between thyroid and blood repertoires was quantified using the Morisita-Horn index. Through fastp at Q25 and MiXCR, TCRdb rebuilt clones from the public reads, retaining in-frame beta chains. Records with the same CDR3 protein are collapsed into one entry carrying the most frequent genes and DNA. The V and J calls shown here were made by TCRdb, not taken from the authors' results. The sample profile shows fewer than 400,000 distinct CDR3 sequences; approximately 20% of them were found once. 1.6% of the sample lies in the top ten.

Counted from cysteine to phenylalanine, this CDR3 has 15 amino acids. The CDR3 DNA has 45 bases and is translated from base 1. CDR1 and CDR2 are drawn from the germline V gene (reference sequence): DFQATT, SNEGSKA. The trim is 5 bases for V and 4 bases for J, with a gap of 20 bases between the germline ends. The receptor's source is a young woman with Graves' ophthalmopathy. Donor details come from another sample of the same person, matched by shared clones. The V gene is TRBV20-1 and the J gene is TRBJ2-5, and TRBD1 may be the D gene, going by 6 matching bases. The specimen was peripheral blood. The CDR3: CSAGQGRGLGETQYF. Read as DNA, the sequence is TGCAGTGCTGGGCAGGGCAGGGGCTTGGGAGAGACCCAGTACTTC.